This T cell receptor (beta chain) was profiled in a study of T-cell memory formation after mild COVID-19 (dated by TCRdb to the early 2020s). For context, the study as a whole: Most TCR sequence clusters were specific to one of the two donors. Two young, previously healthy adult volunteers made up the cohort, one male and one female. T-cell clones expanding and contracting after mild COVID-19 in a couple of donors were tracked by longitudinal TCRalpha and TCRbeta repertoire sequencing.

Ficoll-Paque density gradient centrifugation was the method used to isolate PBMCs. Findings and caveats that apply to the study as a whole: SARS-CoV-2 specificity was not confirmed for the second-wave clones peaking on day 37. Some responding clones were detected in pre-infection memory, suggesting pre-existing cross-reactive memory T cells joined the SARS-CoV-2 response. Balanced CD4/CD8 phenotypes were observed for clones contracting from day 15 to 85, whereas a bias towards CD4+ was observed for a second wave of clones expanding from day 15 to 37. The study covered only a couple of mild cases, and larger cohorts including severe cases with pre-infection samples were considered necessary. Contracting CD4+ clones turned up mainly in the CM and EM memory subsets, whereas EMRA was where CD8+ clones were enriched.

This clonotype occurred a few times. Its target antigen remains unknown. Base qualities were left out, and no much larger clone turns up one base away. The run used an Illumina NovaSeq 6000. Using 5'RACE with constant-segment primers, TCRalpha and TCRbeta cDNA libraries were constructed, with sample barcodes and unique molecular identifiers added in the process. RNA was extracted from every sample with Trizol reagent. Libraries were amplified in two PCR steps, with a second sample barcode and Illumina TruSeq adapters added in the second step. Sequencing of the libraries was done on an Illumina NovaSeq, producing 2 x 150 bp paired-end reads. The authors processed their data as follows. The reads were demultiplexed and collapsed into UMI-guided consensus sequences using migec v1.2.7. With mixcr v2.1.11, UMI consensuses were aligned to TRA and TRB V and J templates and assembled into clonotypes. A clonotype was counted as expanded or contracted only when both edgeR and NoisET called the clonotype significant, with the noise models trained on biological replicates. For edgeR calls, the thresholds were a false discovery rate-adjusted p below 0.01 and a log2 fold-change of 1. As an exploratory analysis of dynamics, PCA with hierarchical clustering was applied to max-normalized trajectories of the 1000 most abundant clonotypes. Each responding clone was given a CD4 or CD8 phenotype based on the CD4+ and CD8+ repertoires, which had been sequenced separately. TCRdb reanalyzed the raw reads on its own, using fastp at Q25 for trimming and MiXCR for clone calling, and kept in-frame beta chains. Records with the same CDR3 protein are collapsed into one entry carrying the most frequent genes and DNA. V and J calls and clone size were set by TCRdb, not the authors. This sample lists about 260,000 distinct CDR3 sequences; about a sixth were detected once. The top ten constitute around 20% of the sample.

The sequence was collected from a man younger than 35 who had mild COVID-19 (a few samples of this study predate the infection). The sample titles of this study are shuffled in the database, so cell type and time point are left out; the donor was told from shared clones. Sequenced: PBMCs or a T cell subset sorted from them (not recorded which).

The bases are TGCGCCACCTCCAGGAGGGGGGGGAAAGAGACCCAGTACTTC. It encodes CATSRRGGKETQYF. The chain uses TRBV5-1 and TRBJ2-5, and perhaps TRBD2 as D gene, on 7 matching bases. The V and J ends are trimmed by 9 bases and 3 bases, leaving 18 bases between them. Sequences SGHRS (CDR1) and YFSETQ (CDR2) are obtained from the germline V gene. The CDR3 covers 14 residues, taking in both the cysteine and the phenylalanine. CDR3 DNA only is kept here, 42 bases in frame from base 1.